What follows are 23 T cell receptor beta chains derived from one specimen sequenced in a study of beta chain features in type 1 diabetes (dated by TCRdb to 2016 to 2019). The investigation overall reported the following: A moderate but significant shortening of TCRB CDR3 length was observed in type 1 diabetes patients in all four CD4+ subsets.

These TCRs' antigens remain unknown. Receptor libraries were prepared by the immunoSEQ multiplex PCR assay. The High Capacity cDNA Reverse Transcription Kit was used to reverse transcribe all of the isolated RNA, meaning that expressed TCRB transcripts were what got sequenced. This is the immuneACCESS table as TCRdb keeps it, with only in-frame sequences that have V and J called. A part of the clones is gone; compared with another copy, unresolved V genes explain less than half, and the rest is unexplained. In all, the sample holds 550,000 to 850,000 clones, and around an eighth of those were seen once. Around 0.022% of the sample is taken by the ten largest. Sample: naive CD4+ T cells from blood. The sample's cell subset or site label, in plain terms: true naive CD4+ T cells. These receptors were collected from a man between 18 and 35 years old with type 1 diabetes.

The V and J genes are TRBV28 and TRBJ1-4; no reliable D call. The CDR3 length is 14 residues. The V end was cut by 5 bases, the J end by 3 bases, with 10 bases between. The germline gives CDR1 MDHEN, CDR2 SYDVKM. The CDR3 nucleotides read TGTGCCAGCAGTCCGTGGACGTCTAATGAAAAACTGTTTTTT. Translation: CASSPWTSNEKLFF.

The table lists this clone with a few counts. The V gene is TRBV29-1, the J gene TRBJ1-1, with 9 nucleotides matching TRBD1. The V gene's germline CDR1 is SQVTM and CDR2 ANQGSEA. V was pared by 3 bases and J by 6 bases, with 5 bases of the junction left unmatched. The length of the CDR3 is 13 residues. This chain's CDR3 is CSVERTGVPEAFF. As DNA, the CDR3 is TGCAGCGTTGAGAGGACAGGGGTCCCTGAAGCTTTCTTT.

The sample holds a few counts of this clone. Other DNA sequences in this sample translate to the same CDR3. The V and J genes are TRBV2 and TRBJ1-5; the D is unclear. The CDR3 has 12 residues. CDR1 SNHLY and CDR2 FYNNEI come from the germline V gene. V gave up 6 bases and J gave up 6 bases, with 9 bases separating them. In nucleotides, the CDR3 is TGTGCCAGCAGCCTAAGAGGTCAGCCCCAGCATTTT. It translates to CASSLRGQPQHF.

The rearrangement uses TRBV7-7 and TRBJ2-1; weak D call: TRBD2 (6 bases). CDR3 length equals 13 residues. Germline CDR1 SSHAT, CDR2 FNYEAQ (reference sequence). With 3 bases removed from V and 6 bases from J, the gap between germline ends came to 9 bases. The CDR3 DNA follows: TGTGCCAGCAGCTTTGCAGCGGGCAATGAGCAGTTCTTC. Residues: CASSFAAGNEQFF.

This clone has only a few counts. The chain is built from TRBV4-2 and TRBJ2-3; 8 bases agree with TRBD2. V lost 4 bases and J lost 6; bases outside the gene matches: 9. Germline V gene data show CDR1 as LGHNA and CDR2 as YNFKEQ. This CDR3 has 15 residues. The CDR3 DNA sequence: TGTGCCAGCAGCCCCGGGAGCGGGGGTGGGGATACGCAGTATTTT. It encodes CASSPGSGGGDTQYF.

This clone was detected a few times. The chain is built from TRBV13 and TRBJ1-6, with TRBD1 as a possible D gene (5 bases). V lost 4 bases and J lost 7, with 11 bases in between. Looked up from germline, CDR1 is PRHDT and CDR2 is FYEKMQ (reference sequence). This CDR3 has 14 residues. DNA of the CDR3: TGTGCCAGCAGCTCGAGACAGAGCAATTCACCCCTCCACTTT. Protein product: CASSSRQSNSPLHF.

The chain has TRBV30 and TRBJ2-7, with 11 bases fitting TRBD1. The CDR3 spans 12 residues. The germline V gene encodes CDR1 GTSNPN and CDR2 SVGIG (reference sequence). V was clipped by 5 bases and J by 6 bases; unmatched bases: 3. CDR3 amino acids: CAWEDRGREQYF. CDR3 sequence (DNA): TGTGCCTGGGAGGACAGGGGGCGCGAGCAGTACTTC.

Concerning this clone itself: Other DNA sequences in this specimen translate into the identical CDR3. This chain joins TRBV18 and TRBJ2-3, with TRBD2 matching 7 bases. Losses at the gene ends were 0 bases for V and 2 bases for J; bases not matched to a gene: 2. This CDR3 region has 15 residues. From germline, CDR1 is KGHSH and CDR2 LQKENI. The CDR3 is CASSPPSGFTDTQYF. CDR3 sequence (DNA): TGTGCCAGCTCACCACCTAGCGGGTTCACAGATACGCAGTATTTT.

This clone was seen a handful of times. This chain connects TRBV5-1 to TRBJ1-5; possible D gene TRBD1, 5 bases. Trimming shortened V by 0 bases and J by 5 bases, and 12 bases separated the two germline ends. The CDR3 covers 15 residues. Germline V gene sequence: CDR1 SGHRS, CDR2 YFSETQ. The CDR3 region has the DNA TGCGCCAGCAGCTTGGCGGGGGTTTCGGATCAGCCCCAGCATTTT. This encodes CASSLAGVSDQPQHF.

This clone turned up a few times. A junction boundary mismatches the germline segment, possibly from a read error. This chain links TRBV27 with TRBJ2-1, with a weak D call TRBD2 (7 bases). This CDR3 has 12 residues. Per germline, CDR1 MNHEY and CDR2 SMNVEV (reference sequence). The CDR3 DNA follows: TGTGCCAGCAGTTTAGCGGGGGCCCCCGGGGTCTTC. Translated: CASSLAGAPGVF.

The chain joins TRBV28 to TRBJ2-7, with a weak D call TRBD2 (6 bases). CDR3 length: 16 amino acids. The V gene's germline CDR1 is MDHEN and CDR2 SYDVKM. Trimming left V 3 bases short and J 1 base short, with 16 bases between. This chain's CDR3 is CASSFGVGGRSYEQYF. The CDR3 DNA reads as TGTGCCAGCAGTTTTGGAGTCGGGGGAAGGTCCTACGAGCAGTACTTC.

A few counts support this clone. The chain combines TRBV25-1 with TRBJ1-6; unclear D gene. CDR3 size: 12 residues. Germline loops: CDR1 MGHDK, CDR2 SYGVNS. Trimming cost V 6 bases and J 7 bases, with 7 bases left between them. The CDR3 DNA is TGTGCCAGCAGCAGAACAAATTCACCCCTCCACTTT. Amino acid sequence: CASSRTNSPLHF.

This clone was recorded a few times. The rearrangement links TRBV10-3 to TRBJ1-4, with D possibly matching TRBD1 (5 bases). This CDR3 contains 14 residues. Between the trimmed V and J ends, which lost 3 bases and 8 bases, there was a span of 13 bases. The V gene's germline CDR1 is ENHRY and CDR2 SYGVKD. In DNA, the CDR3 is TGTGCCATCAGTGAAGGGGCCGGCGAGGAAAAACTGTTTTTT. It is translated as CAISEGAGEEKLFF.

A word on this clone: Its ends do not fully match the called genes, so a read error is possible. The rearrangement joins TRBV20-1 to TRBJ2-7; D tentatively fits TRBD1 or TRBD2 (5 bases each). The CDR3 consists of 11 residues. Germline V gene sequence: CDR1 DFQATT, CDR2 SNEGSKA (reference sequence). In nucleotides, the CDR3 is TGCAGTGCTAGTCTTTCGGGGACCCCGATATGG. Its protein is CSASLSGTPIW.

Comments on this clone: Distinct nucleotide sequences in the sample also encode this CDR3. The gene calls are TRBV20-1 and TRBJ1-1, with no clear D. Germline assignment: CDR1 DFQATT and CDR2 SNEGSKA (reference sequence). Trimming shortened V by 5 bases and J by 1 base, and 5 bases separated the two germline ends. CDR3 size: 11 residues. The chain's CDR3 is CSAGKNTEAFF. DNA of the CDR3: TGCAGTGCTGGAAAGAACACTGAAGCTTTCTTT.

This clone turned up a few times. CDR3 DNA: TGCGCCAGCTCCGGGACAAACAAAGAGACCCAGTACTTC. Translating it yields CASSGTNKETQYF. This chain links TRBV5-1 with TRBJ2-5; a possible D gene is TRBD1 (6 bases). This CDR3 is 13 amino acids long. V lost 7 bases, J lost 3 bases, and 13 bases lay in between. CDR1 and CDR2 (germline): SGHRS, YFSETQ.

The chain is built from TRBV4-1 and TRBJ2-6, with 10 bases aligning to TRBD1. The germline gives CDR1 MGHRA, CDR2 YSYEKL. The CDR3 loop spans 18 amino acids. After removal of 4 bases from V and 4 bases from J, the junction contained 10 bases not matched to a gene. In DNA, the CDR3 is TGCGCCAGCAGCCGAGCCAAGGGACAGGGGACCGGGGCCAACGTCCTGACTTTC. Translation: CASSRAKGQGTGANVLTF.

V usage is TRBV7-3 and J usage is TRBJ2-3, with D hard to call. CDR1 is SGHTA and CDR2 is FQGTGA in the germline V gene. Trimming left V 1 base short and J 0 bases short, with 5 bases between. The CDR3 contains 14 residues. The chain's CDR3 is CASSLSRSTDTQYF. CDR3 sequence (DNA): TGTGCCAGCAGCTTAAGCAGGAGCACAGATACGCAGTATTTT.

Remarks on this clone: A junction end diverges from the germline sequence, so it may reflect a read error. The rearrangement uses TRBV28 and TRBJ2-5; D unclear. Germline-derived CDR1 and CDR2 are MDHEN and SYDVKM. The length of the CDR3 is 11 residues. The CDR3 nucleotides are TGTGCCAGCAGTTCACAAGGGACCCAGTACTTC. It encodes CASSSQGTQYF.

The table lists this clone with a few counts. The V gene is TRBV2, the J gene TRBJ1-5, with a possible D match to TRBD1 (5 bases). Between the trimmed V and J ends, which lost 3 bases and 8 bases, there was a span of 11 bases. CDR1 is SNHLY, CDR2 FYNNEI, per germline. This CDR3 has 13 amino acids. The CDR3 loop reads CASSDTPGKPQHF. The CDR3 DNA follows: TGTGCCAGCAGTGATACCCCAGGGAAGCCCCAGCATTTT.

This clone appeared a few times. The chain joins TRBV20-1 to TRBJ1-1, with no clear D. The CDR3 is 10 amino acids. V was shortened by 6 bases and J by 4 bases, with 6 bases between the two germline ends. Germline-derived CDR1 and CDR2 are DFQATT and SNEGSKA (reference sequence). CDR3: CSAETTEAFF. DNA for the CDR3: TGCAGTGCAGAGACCACTGAAGCTTTCTTT.

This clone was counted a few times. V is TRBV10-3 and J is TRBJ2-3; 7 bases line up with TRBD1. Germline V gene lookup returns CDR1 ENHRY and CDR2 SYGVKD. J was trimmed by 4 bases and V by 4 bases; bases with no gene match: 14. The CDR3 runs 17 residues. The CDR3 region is CAISGGGTGPGSDTQYF. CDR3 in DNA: TGTGCCATCAGTGGAGGGGGCACAGGGCCAGGGTCAGATACGCAGTATTTT.

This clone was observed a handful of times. This CDR3 is CASSYEGPGANVLTF. The CDR3 DNA follows: TGTGCCAGCAGTTACGAGGGGCCTGGGGCCAACGTCCTGACTTTC. The chain employs TRBV6-6 and TRBJ2-6; D may be TRBD1 or TRBD2 (5 bases each). CDR3 size: 15 residues. In germline, CDR1 is MNHNY, CDR2 SVGAGI (reference sequence). V was trimmed by 2 bases and J by 2 bases, leaving 7 bases between them.